These 19 T cell receptor beta chains were sequenced from one sample in a study of response to subunit inactivated influenza vaccine. From the RT-PCR reads, TCRdb called clonotypes with MiXCR, one entry per CDR3 protein. Of 650,000 to 800,000 distinct CDR3 sequences detected, 18% appear once; the ten largest clones hold roughly 10%. The specimen was PBMCs from blood, collected roughly 5 days after vaccination. These receptors all stem from a man aged 50-60 years who received an inactivated influenza vaccine.

The chain has TRBV12-3 or TRBV12-4 and TRBJ1-2; unclear D gene. The V gene lost 3 bases and the J gene lost 2 bases, with 10 bases spanning the gap. The CDR3 totals 14 residues. The CDR3 coding sequence is TGTGCCAGCAGTTTCGGGCGGAGAAACTATGGCTACACCTTC. Its translation is CASSFGRRNYGYTF.

This clonotype turned up a few times. The chain recombines TRBV6-5 with TRBJ2-3; D call uncertain. The ends were cut back, 2 bases at V and 0 bases at J, with 9 bases in the middle. Germline lookup yields CDR1 MNHEY and CDR2 SVGAGI. The CDR3 totals 15 residues. The CDR3 DNA reads as TGTGCCAGCAGTTACGGCCGGACGAGCACAGATACGCAGTATTTT. Residues: CASSYGRTSTDTQYF.

This chain joins TRBV4-2 and TRBJ2-5; D possibly corresponds to TRBD1 (5 bases). V lost 0 bases to trimming and J lost 0 bases, with 14 bases between them. The CDR3 contains 17 residues. From germline, CDR1 is LGHNA and CDR2 YNFKEQ. This chain's CDR3 is CASSQDRRGMDQETQYF. As DNA, the CDR3 is TGTGCCAGCAGCCAAGATCGTAGGGGTATGGACCAAGAGACCCAGTACTTC.

The rearrangement joins TRBV3-1 to TRBJ2-7; D tentatively fits TRBD1 or TRBD2 (5 bases each). The V gene lost 6 bases and the J gene lost 0 bases, with 12 bases spanning the gap. From germline, CDR1 is LGHDT and CDR2 YNNKEL (reference sequence). The CDR3 runs 14 residues. The DNA for the CDR3 is TGTGCCAGCAGGAGGGGCGTCAACTCCTACGAGCAGTACTTC. Residues: CASRRGVNSYEQYF.

This clonotype was seen a handful of times. V usage is TRBV5-1 and J usage is TRBJ2-1, with no clear D. Germline V gene lookup returns CDR1 SGHRS and CDR2 YFSETQ. The V and J ends lost 0 bases and 7 bases respectively, with 8 bases between them. There are 13 residues in the CDR3. CDR3 sequence: CASSLDPWNEQFF. CDR3 nucleotides: TGCGCCAGCAGCTTGGACCCCTGGAATGAGCAGTTCTTC.

This chain uses TRBV12-3 or TRBV12-4 with TRBJ2-5; D unclear. V lost 8 bases and J 5 bases, leaving 15 bases between the germline ends. This CDR3 has 13 amino acids. CDR3 nucleotides: TGTGCCAGCTCCTGGACCGCTGGGGAGACCCAGTACTTC. Protein product: CASSWTAGETQYF.

This clonotype was observed a few times. This rearrangement joins TRBV2 to TRBJ2-1; TRBD1 might be the D (5 bases). V gave up 1 base and J gave up 4 bases, with 8 bases separating them. The length of the CDR3 is 14 residues. Germline lookup yields CDR1 SNHLY and CDR2 FYNNEI. The chain's CDR3 is CASSEEQAYNEQFF. The CDR3 DNA reads as TGTGCCAGCAGTGAAGAACAGGCGTACAATGAGCAGTTCTTC. The full variable domain, rest sourced from reference TRBV2 and TRBJ2-1, is EPEVTQTPSHQVTQMGQEVILRCVPISNHLYFYWYRQILGQKVEFLVSFYNNEISEKSEIFDDQFSVERPDGSNFTLKIRSTKLEDSAMYFCASSEEQAYNEQFFGPGTRLTVL.

Comment on this clonotype: A read error may produce the germline difference seen at one junction end. The chain has TRBV4-3 and TRBJ2-3; 12 nucleotides agree with TRBD2. Germline V gene data show CDR1 as LGHNA and CDR2 as YSLEER. The CDR3 is 17 residues long. The CDR3 loop is CTSSQDLAGGPGDTQYF. In DNA form, the CDR3 reads TGCACCAGCAGCCAAGATCTAGCGGGAGGGCCGGGAGATACGCAGTATTTT.

This rearrangement joins TRBV6-2 or TRBV6-3 to TRBJ2-3; 8 bases are a match to TRBD2. V was pared by 7 bases and J by 3 bases, with 9 bases of the junction left unmatched. The CDR3 extends over 15 amino acids. Germline V gene lookup returns CDR1 MNHEY and CDR2 SVGEGT. The CDR3 is CASKIGRALTDTQYF. In DNA form, the CDR3 reads TGTGCCAGCAAGATCGGGAGGGCCCTGACAGATACGCAGTATTTT.

The chain joins TRBV20-1 to TRBJ1-3; 7 bases fit TRBD1. V shed 2 bases, J shed 3 bases, and the junction held 4 bases outside the gene matches. Germline loops: CDR1 DFQATT, CDR2 SNEGSKA (reference sequence). The CDR3 is 14 residues long. The CDR3: CSARTGEGGNTIYF. The CDR3 bases are TGCAGTGCTAGAACAGGGGAAGGTGGAAACACCATATATTTT.

J is TRBJ1-4 and V is TRBV10-3; D not certain. The CDR3 sequence is 16 residues long. Germline V lookup: CDR1 ENHRY, CDR2 SYGVKD. V lost 1 base to trimming and J lost 1 base, with 10 bases between them. The CDR3 nucleotides are TGTGCCATCAGTGAGTTCAGTGCCGGAACTAATGAAAAACTGTTTTTT. Translated: CAISEFSAGTNEKLFF.

A few counts support this clonotype. The V gene is TRBV10-1, the J gene TRBJ2-7; D is perhaps TRBD2 (6 bases). The CDR3 loop spans 16 amino acids. The germline V gene has CDR1 WNHNN and CDR2 SYGVQD (reference sequence). V was clipped by 4 bases and J by 3 bases, with 19 bases between them. The chain's CDR3 is CASSGRRGLGVYEQYF. In DNA form, the CDR3 reads TGCGCCAGCAGTGGACGGAGGGGCTTAGGGGTCTACGAGCAGTACTTC.

This clonotype showed up just a few times. The chain joins TRBV28 to TRBJ2-1; 12 bases are shared with TRBD1. The CDR3 is 17 residues long. The germline V gene encodes CDR1 MDHEN and CDR2 SYDVKM. After removal of 6 bases from V and 6 bases from J, the junction contained 12 bases not matched to a gene. The CDR3 sequence: CASRTRGQGALGNEQFF. DNA for the CDR3: TGTGCCAGCAGGACAAGGGGACAGGGGGCTCTCGGCAATGAGCAGTTCTTC.

In its sample, this clonotype was seen many times. This sequence joins TRBV2 and TRBJ2-7; D remains ambiguous. The germline CDR1 and CDR2 sequences are SNHLY and FYNNEI. The ends were cut back, 7 bases at V and 3 bases at J, with 13 bases in the middle. The CDR3 covers 13 residues. CDR3: CASNAAFLYEQYF. The CDR3 coding sequence is TGTGCCAGCAATGCCGCGTTCCTCTACGAGCAGTACTTC.

This rearrangement joins TRBV24-1 to TRBJ2-7; the D gene could be TRBD1 or TRBD2 (5 bases each). Germline CDR1 KGHDR, CDR2 SFDVKD. This CDR3 contains 18 residues. Deletions cut 8 bases from V and 3 bases from J, with 28 bases between. The CDR3 DNA is TGTGCCACCACTCAAACACGCCCGGGACCACCGAGAAACTACGAGCAGTACTTC. The encoded protein is CATTQTRPGPPRNYEQYF.

V is TRBV20-1 and J is TRBJ1-1, with D tentatively TRBD1 (6 bases). The V gene's germline CDR1 is DFQATT and CDR2 SNEGSKA (reference sequence). CDR3 size: 11 residues. CDR3 in DNA: TGCAGCCCCGGGCAGGGGACTGAAGCTTTCTTT. Its protein is CSPGQGTEAFF.

This clonotype has a handful of counts. The genes are TRBV5-1 and TRBJ2-3; no clear D gene. The CDR3 extends over 15 amino acids. Trimming stripped 3 bases from V and 4 bases from J, with 15 bases between. Germline CDR1 is SGHRS and CDR2 is YFSETQ. CDR3 region: CASSSGQTMADTQYF. CDR3 in DNA: TGCGCCAGCAGCTCGGGTCAAACGATGGCAGATACGCAGTATTTT. Supplemented by reference TRBV5-1 and TRBJ2-3, the full variable domain reads KAGVTQTPRYLIKTRGQQVTLSCSPISGHRSVSWYQQTPGQGLQFLFEYFSETQRNKGNFPGRFSGRQFSNSRSEMNVSTLELGDSALYLCASSSGQTMADTQYFGPGTRLTVL.

A few counts support this clonotype. V and J are TRBV15 and TRBJ2-5, with D possibly TRBD2 on 5 matching bases. The CDR3 is 13 amino acids. Germline V gene sequence: CDR1 LNHNV, CDR2 YYDKDF (reference sequence). The V and J ends lost 6 bases and 2 bases respectively, with 10 bases between them. CDR3 in amino acids: CATREGWQETQYF. CDR3 coding DNA: TGTGCCACCAGAGAGGGCTGGCAAGAGACCCAGTACTTC.

Many counts were recorded for this clonotype. CDR3 protein: CASSKGRKGVDEKLFF. The DNA for the CDR3 is TGTGCCAGCAGCAAAGGGAGGAAAGGGGTTGATGAAAAACTGTTTTTT. The rearrangement links TRBV21-1 to TRBJ1-4; the D call TRBD1 from the table was never checked on the DNA. TRBV21-1 corresponds to a pseudogene. The CDR3 is 16 residues long.